A selection of T cell receptor beta chains follows, all from one sample in a study of T cell responses to AZD1222 COVID-19 vaccine. Generated by immunoSEQ multiplex PCR, the TCRdb table keeps only in-frame clones and is missing some. Among about 120,000 clones, roughly 90% were seen once, and the ten largest hold around 15%. Sequencing used peripheral blood, obtained on day 0 of AZD1222 vaccination. All receptors derive from an adult in good health. CDR3s include the opening cysteine and the closing phenylalanine or tryptophan. D genes are given only for firm matches. The size entry is marked missing in some rows and otherwise reads once, few, many or a size class.

abundance,j_gene,d_gene,v_gene,CDR3aa,CDR3nt
NA,TRBJ2-1,NA,TRBV19,CASSIGGRGAIGNEQFF,TGTGCCAGTAGTATCGGCGGTCGGGGGGCAATAGGGAATGAGCAGTTCTTC
NA,TRBJ2-3,TRBD1,TRBV3-1/TRBV3-2,CASSRTGTNTDTQYF,TGTGCCAGCAGCCGGACAGGAACAAACACAGATACGCAGTATTTT
NA,TRBJ2-7,NA,TRBV7-6,CASSLAAGRDEQYF,TGTGCCAGCAGCTTAGCGGCAGGCCGGGACGAGCAGTACTTC
NA,TRBJ2-7,NA,TRBV5-8,CASSLVVGYEQYF,TGTGCCAGCAGCTTGGTGGTAGGCTACGAGCAGTACTTC
NA,TRBJ2-7,NA,TRBV5-1,CASSLPGGRYERYF,TGCGCCAGCAGCCTCCCGGGCGGGCGATACGAGCGGTACTTC
NA,TRBJ1-5,NA,TRBV5-6,CASSLYSGANQPQHF,TGTGCCAGCAGCTTGTATTCAGGGGCGAATCAGCCCCAGCATTTT
NA,TRBJ1-1,NA,TRBV12-3/TRBV12-4,CASRKGTEAFF,TGTGCCAGCAGGAAGGGAACTGAAGCTTTCTTT
NA,TRBJ1-2,NA,TRBV14,CASSQAVGYGYTF,TGTGCCAGCAGCCAAGCAGTGGGCTATGGCTACACCTTC
NA,TRBJ1-5,NA,TRBV6-2/TRBV6-3,CASSPHLGQPQHF,TGTGCCAGCAGTCCCCACCTAGGACAGCCCCAGCATTTT
NA,TRBJ1-2,NA,TRBV5-8,CASSLVESGSDGYTF,TGTGCCAGCAGCTTGGTTGAGTCAGGGTCTGATGGCTACACCTTC
NA,TRBJ1-5,TRBD1,TRBV2,CASRRDSYSNQPQHF,TGTGCCAGCAGGCGGGACAGTTATAGCAATCAGCCCCAGCATTTT
NA,TRBJ1-2,NA,TRBV5-1,CASSLERGADGYTF,TGCGCCAGCAGCTTGGAGAGGGGGGCTGACGGCTACACCTTC
NA,TRBJ1-2,NA,TRBV6-5,CASGGEGEANYGYTF,TGTGCCAGCGGGGGGGAGGGGGAAGCTAACTATGGCTACACCTTC
NA,TRBJ1-2,NA,TRBV10-3,CAISEMGRIYTF,TGTGCCATCAGTGAAATGGGCAGGATCTACACCTTC
NA,TRBJ2-1,TRBD2,TRBV27,CASSLNTGTSKYNEQFF,TGTGCCAGCAGTCTAAACACCGGGACTAGCAAATACAATGAGCAGTTCTTC
NA,TRBJ2-7,NA,TRBV21-1,CASSKALFGTYSYEQYF,TGTGCCAGCAGCAAAGCGCTTTTCGGGACTTACTCCTACGAGCAGTACTTC
NA,TRBJ2-4,NA,TRBV29-1,CSPRPAATLAKNIQYF,TGCAGCCCCCGCCCAGCGGCCACTCTAGCCAAAAACATTCAGTACTTC
few,TRBJ2-3,NA,TRBV7-2,CASSLGLGVDTQYF,TGTGCCAGCAGCTTAGGACTCGGGGTGGATACGCAGTATTTT
NA,TRBJ2-7,NA,TRBV28,CASSFSGGIYEQYF,TGTGCCAGCAGTTTTAGCGGTGGGATATACGAGCAGTACTTC
NA,TRBJ1-5,NA,TRBV6-1,CASSEEAGARASQPQHF,TGTGCCAGCAGTGAAGAGGCGGGGGCGCGGGCCTCTCAGCCCCAGCATTTT
NA,TRBJ1-2,NA,TRBV28,CASSLGGRGYTF,TGTGCCAGCAGTTTAGGGGGGCGAGGCTACACCTTC
NA,TRBJ1-3,NA,TRBV7-9,CASSPGNTIYF,TGTGCCAGCAGCCCTGGAAACACCATATATTTT
NA,TRBJ2-3,NA,TRBV5-1,CASSRRGGGGQRDTQYF,TGCGCCAGCAGCCGCCGGGGCGGCGGGGGCCAGCGGGATACGCAGTATTTT
NA,TRBJ2-7,NA,TRBV11-2,CASSWVLAREQYF,TGTGCCAGCAGCTGGGTGCTAGCGCGCGAGCAGTACTTC
once,TRBJ1-5,TRBD1,TRBV28,CATTGTANQPQHF,TGTGCCACGACGGGGACAGCAAATCAGCCCCAGCATTTT
NA,TRBJ2-5,TRBD2,TRBV7-2,CASSLGGLAVQETQYF,TGTGCCAGCAGCTTAGGGGGACTAGCGGTCCAAGAGACCCAGTACTTC
NA,TRBJ2-7,NA,TRBV29-1,CSVESWGLGSYEQYF,TGCAGCGTTGAATCATGGGGTCTGGGATCCTACGAGCAGTACTTC
few,TRBJ2-7,TRBD2,TRBV2,CASRAGGLNEQYF,TGTGCCAGCAGGGCGGGGGGGCTTAACGAGCAGTACTTC
NA,TRBJ1-2,TRBD1,TRBV11-2,CASSSTGDYGYTF,TGTGCCAGCAGCTCCACAGGGGACTATGGCTACACCTTC
NA,TRBJ1-1,NA,TRBV9,CASSVALRGFTEAFF,TGTGCCAGCAGCGTAGCTCTCAGGGGATTCACTGAAGCTTTCTTT
once,TRBJ1-4,NA,TRBV5-6,CASSLWGTSNEKLFF,TGTGCCAGCAGCTTGTGGGGGACGTCTAATGAAAAACTGTTTTTT
NA,TRBJ1-4,TRBD1,TRBV5-6,CASSYWTGVGEKLFF,TGTGCCAGCAGCTATTGGACAGGGGTGGGTGAAAAACTGTTTTTT
NA,TRBJ1-1,NA,TRBV6-2/TRBV6-3,CASSYSGGRAAEAFF,TGTGCCAGCAGTTACTCGGGGGGCAGGGCTGCTGAAGCTTTCTTT
NA,TRBJ2-5,TRBD2,TRBV19,CASSSRTSGDKETQYF,TGTGCCAGTAGTTCACGGACTAGCGGGGACAAAGAGACCCAGTACTTC
NA,TRBJ2-2,TRBD1,TRBV3-1/TRBV3-2,CASSPPGQGPGELFF,TGTGCCAGCAGCCCTCCGGGACAGGGACCCGGGGAGCTGTTTTTT
once,TRBJ2-1,TRBD2,TRBV7-9,CASIPGGTSGSFRFF,TGTGCCAGCATCCCAGGGGGGACTAGCGGGAGTTTCCGGTTCTTC
NA,TRBJ1-1,TRBD1,TRBV18,CASSRPSGTATEAFF,TGTGCCAGCTCTCGGCCTTCCGGGACAGCCACTGAAGCTTTCTTT
NA,TRBJ2-2,NA,TRBV3-1/TRBV3-2,CASISGTGELFF,TGTGCCAGCATCTCAGGGACCGGGGAGCTGTTTTTT
NA,TRBJ2-1,NA,TRBV18,CASSLTEDPSMVDEQFF,TGTGCCAGCTCCCTCACCGAGGACCCAAGCATGGTAGATGAGCAGTTCTTC
NA,TRBJ2-1,NA,TRBV9,CASSVGVTEQFF,TGTGCCAGCAGCGTAGGGGTCACCGAGCAGTTCTTC
NA,TRBJ2-7,NA,TRBV30,CACVDPKARGVQYF,TGTGCCTGTGTCGACCCCAAGGCCAGAGGGGTGCAGTACTTC
NA,TRBJ2-1,NA,TRBV7-9,CASSLAGDSYNEQFF,TGTGCCAGCAGCTTAGCGGGAGATTCCTACAATGAGCAGTTCTTC
NA,TRBJ1-1,NA,TRBV4-3,CASSQDRGQINTEAFF,TGCGCCAGCAGCCAAGATCGGGGCCAGATTAACACTGAAGCTTTCTTT
NA,TRBJ2-7,TRBD2,TRBV28,CASSFEAGSSYEQYF,TGTGCCAGCAGTTTCGAAGCGGGGAGCTCCTACGAGCAGTACTTC
NA,TRBJ1-2,NA,TRBV6-5,CASSLRGADYGYTF,TGTGCCAGCAGTCTCCGAGGGGCGGACTATGGCTACACCTTC
NA,TRBJ1-6,TRBD1,TRBV6-5,CASRRLGQDNSPLHF,TGTGCCAGCAGGCGTCTAGGACAGGATAATTCACCCCTCCACTTT
NA,TRBJ1-3,NA,TRBV7-2,CASLNPSGNTIYF,TGTGCCAGCCTGAACCCATCTGGAAACACCATATATTTT
NA,TRBJ2-3,TRBD2,TRBV5-6,CASSLGLAGVTDTQYF,TGTGCCAGCAGCTTGGGACTAGCGGGAGTAACAGATACGCAGTATTTT
NA,TRBJ1-4,NA,TRBV4-3,CASSQDMWQGDEKLFF,TGCGCCAGCAGCCAAGACATGTGGCAGGGAGACGAAAAACTGTTTTTT
NA,TRBJ1-1,TRBD1,TRBV5-8,CASSLQTGLWNTEAFF,TGTGCCAGCAGCTTGCAGACAGGGTTGTGGAACACTGAAGCTTTCTTT
NA,TRBJ1-6,TRBD1,TRBV7-6,CASSLAPNRGYSPLHF,TGTGCCAGCAGCTTAGCTCCCAACAGGGGCTATTCACCCCTCCACTTT
NA,TRBJ2-1,TRBD2,TRBV5-1,CASSLAPSGSYEQFF,TGCGCCAGCAGCTTGGCCCCTAGCGGGAGTTATGAGCAGTTCTTC
NA,TRBJ2-3,TRBD2,TRBV11-3,CASSRGGAGAEDTQYF,TGTGCCAGCAGCCGCGGGGGAGCGGGAGCCGAAGATACGCAGTATTTT
NA,TRBJ2-3,NA,TRBV27,CASSLSGLPSTADTQYF,TGTGCCAGCAGTTTATCGGGACTCCCCTCCACTGCAGATACGCAGTATTTT